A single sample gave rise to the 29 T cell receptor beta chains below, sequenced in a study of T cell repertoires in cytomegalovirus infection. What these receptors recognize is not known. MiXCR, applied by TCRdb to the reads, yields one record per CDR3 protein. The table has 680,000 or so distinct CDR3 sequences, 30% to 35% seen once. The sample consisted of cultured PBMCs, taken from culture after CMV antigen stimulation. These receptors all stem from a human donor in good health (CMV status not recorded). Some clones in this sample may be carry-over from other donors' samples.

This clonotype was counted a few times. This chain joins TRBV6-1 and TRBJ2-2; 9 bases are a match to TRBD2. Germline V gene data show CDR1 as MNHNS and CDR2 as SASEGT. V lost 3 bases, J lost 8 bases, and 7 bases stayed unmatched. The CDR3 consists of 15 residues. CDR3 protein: CASSDPSGGIGELFF. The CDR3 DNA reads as TGTGCCAGCAGTGATCCCAGCGGGGGGATAGGGGAGCTGTTTTTT.

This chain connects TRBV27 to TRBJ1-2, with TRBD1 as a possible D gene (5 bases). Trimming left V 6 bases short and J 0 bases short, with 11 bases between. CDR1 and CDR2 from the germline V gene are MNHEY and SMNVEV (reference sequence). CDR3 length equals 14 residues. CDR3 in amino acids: CASRRSGANYGYTF. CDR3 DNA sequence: TGTGCCAGCAGGCGATCGGGGGCTAACTATGGCTACACCTTC.

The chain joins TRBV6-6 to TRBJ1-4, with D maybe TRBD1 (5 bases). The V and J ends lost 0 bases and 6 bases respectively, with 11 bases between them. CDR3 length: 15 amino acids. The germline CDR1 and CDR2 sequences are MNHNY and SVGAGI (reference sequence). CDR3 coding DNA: TGTGCCAGCAGTTACTCGAGAGGGGTAGATGAAAAACTGTTTTTT. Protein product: CASSYSRGVDEKLFF.

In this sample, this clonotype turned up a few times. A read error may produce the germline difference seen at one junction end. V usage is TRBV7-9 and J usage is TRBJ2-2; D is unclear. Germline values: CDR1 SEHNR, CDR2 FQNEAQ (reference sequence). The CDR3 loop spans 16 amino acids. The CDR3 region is CASSVARQEITGELFF. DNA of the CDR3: TGTGCCAGCAGCGTAGCCCGGCAGGAGATTACCGGGGAGCTGTTTTTT.

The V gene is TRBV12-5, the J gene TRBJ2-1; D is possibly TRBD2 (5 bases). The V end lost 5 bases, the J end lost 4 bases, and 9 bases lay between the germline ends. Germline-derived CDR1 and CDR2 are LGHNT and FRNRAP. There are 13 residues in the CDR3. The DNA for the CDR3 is TGTGCTAGTGGTCCGGACTGGTACAATGAGCAGTTCTTC. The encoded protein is CASGPDWYNEQFF. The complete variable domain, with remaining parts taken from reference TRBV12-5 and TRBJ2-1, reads DARVTQTPRHKVTEMGQEVTMRCQPILGHNTVFWYRQTMMQGLELLAYFRNRAPLDDSGMPKDRFSAEMPDATLATLKIQPSEPRDSAVYFCASGPDWYNEQFFGPGTRLTVL.

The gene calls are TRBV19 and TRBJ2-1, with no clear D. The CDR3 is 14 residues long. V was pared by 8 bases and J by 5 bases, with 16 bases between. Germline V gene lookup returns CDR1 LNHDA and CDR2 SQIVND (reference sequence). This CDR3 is CASQVNQPHNEQFF. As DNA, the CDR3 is TGTGCCAGTCAAGTGAACCAACCTCACAATGAGCAGTTCTTC.

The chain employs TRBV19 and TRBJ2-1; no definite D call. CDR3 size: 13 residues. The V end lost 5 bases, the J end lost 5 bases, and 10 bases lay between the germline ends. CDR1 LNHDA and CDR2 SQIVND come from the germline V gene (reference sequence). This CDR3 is CASSPPGHNEQFF. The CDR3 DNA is TGTGCCAGTAGTCCCCCGGGCCACAATGAGCAGTTCTTC.

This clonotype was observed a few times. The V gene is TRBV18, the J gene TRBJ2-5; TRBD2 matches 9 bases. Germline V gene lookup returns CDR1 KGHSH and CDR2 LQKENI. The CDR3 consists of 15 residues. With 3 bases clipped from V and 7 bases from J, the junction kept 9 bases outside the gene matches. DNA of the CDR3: TGTGCCAGCTCACCTTCGACTAGCGGTATTGGGACCCAGTACTTC. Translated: CASSPSTSGIGTQYF.

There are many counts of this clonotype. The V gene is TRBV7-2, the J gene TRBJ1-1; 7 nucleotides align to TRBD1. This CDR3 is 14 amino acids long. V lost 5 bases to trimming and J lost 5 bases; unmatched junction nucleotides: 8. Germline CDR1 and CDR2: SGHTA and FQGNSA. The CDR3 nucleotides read TGTGCCAGCAGCCCGAGACAGGGAGGAACTGAAGCTTTCTTT. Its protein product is CASSPRQGGTEAFF.

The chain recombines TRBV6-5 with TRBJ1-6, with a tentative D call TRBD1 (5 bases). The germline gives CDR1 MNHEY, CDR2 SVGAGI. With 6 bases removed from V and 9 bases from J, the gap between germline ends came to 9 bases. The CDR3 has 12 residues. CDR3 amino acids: CASSSGLSPLHF. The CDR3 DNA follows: TGTGCCAGCAGCTCAGGGCTTTCACCCCTCCACTTT.

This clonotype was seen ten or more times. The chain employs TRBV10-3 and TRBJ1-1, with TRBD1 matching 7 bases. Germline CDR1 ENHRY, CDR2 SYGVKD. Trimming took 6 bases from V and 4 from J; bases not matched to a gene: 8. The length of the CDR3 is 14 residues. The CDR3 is CAISQDRESTEAFF. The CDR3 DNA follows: TGTGCCATCAGCCAAGACAGGGAAAGCACTGAAGCTTTCTTT.

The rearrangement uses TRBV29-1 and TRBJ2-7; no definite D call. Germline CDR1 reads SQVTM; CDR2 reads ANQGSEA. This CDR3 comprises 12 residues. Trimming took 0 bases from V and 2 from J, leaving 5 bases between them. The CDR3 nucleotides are TGCAGCGTTGAAGAACCCACCTACGAGCAGTACTTC. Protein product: CSVEEPTYEQYF.

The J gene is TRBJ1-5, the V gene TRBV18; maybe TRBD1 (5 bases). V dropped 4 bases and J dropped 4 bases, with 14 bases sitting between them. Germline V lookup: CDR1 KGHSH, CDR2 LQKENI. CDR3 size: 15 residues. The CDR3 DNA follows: TGTGCCAGCTCACAGGGGTTAGGAAGTAATCAGCCCCAGCATTTT. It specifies CASSQGLGSNQPQHF. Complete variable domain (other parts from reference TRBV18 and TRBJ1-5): NAGVMQNPRHLVRRRGQEARLRCSPMKGHSHVYWYRQLPEEGLKFMVYLQKENIIDESGMPKERFSAEFPKEGPSILRIQQVVRGDSAAYFCASSQGLGSNQPQHFGDGTRLSIL.

The CDR3 DNA follows: TGCAGCGTTGTCAGGGGTCAAGAGACCCAGTACTTC. This codes for CSVVRGQETQYF. The chain recombines TRBV29-1 with TRBJ2-5; D is perhaps TRBD1 (6 bases). Trimming took off 4 bases at V and 2 bases at J, with 8 bases between the two ends. Germline CDR1 SQVTM, CDR2 ANQGSEA. There are 12 residues in the CDR3. The complete variable domain, with remaining parts taken from reference TRBV29-1 and TRBJ2-5, reads SAVISQKPSRDICQRGTSLTIQCQVDSQVTMMFWYRQQPGQSLTLIATANQGSEATYESGFVIDKFPISRPNLTFSTLTVSNMSPEDSSIYLCSVVRGQETQYFGPGTRLLVL.

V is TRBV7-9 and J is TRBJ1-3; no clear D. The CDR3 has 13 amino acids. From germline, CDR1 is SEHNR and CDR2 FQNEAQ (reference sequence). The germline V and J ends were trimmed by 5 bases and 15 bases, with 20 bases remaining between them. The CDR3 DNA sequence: TGTGCCAGCAGCCCTGGTTCAGCCGCAGCCCGATATTTT. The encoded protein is CASSPGSAAARYF.

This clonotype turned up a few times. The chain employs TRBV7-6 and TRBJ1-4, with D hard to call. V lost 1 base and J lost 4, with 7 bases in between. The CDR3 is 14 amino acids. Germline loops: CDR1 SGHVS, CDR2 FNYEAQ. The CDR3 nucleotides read TGTGCCAGCAGCTTAGATACGGGTAATGAAAAACTGTTTTTT. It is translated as CASSLDTGNEKLFF.

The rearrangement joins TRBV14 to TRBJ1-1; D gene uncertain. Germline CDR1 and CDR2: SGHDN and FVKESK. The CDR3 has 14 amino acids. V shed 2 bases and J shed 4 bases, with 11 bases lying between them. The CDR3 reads CASSQNPRGTEAFF. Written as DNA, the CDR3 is TGTGCCAGCAGCCAAAACCCCCGGGGCACTGAAGCTTTCTTT.

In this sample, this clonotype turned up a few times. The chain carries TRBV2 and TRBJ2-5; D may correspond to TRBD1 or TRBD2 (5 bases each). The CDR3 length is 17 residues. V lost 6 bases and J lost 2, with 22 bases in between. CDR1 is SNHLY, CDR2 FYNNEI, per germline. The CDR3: CASSAVRGRAKQETQYF. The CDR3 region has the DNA TGTGCCAGCAGCGCGGTGAGGGGAAGGGCCAAACAAGAGACCCAGTACTTC.

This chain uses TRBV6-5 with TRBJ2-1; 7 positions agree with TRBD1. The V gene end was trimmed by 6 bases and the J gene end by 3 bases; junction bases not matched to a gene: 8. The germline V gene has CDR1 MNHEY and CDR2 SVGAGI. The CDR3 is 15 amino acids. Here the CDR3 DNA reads TGTGCCAGCAGACCCGACAGGGATCTCTACAATGAGCAGTTCTTC. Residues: CASRPDRDLYNEQFF.

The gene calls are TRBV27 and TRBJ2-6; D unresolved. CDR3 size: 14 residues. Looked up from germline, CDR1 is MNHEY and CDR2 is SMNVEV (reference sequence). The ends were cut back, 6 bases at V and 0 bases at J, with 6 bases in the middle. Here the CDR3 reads CASRKTSGANVLTF. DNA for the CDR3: TGTGCCAGCAGGAAAACCTCTGGGGCCAACGTCCTGACTTTC.

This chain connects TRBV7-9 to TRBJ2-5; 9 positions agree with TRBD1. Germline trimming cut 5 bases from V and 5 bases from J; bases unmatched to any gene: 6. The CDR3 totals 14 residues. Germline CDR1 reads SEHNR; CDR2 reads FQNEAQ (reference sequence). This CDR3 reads CASSRTGGSETQYF. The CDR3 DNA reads TGTGCCAGCAGCCGAACAGGGGGCTCGGAGACCCAGTACTTC.

This CDR3 is CASSLRKRSGRASNEQFF. CDR3 nucleotides: TGTGCCAGCAGCCTACGAAAACGGAGCGGGAGGGCCTCCAATGAGCAGTTCTTC. The chain carries TRBV6-2 or TRBV6-3 and TRBJ2-1, with 10 nucleotides matching TRBD2. The junction had 17 bases not matched to a gene; V was cut back by 6 bases and J by 6 bases. The CDR3 spans 18 residues. Germline V gene lookup returns CDR1 MNHEY and CDR2 SVGEGT.

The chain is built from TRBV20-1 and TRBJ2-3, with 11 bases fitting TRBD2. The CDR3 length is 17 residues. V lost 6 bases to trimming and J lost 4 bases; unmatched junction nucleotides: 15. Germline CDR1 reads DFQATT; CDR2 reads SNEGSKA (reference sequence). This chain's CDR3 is CSATGTSGGKVADTQYF. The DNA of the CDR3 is TGCAGTGCCACCGGGACTAGCGGTGGTAAGGTAGCAGATACGCAGTATTTT.

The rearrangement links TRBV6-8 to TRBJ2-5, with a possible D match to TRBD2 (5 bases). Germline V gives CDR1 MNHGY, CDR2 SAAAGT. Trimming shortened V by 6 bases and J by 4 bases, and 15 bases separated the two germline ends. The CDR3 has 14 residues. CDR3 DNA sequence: TGTGCCAGCAGCTATGATGGAGGTCGAGAGACCCAGTACTTC. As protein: CASSYDGGRETQYF.

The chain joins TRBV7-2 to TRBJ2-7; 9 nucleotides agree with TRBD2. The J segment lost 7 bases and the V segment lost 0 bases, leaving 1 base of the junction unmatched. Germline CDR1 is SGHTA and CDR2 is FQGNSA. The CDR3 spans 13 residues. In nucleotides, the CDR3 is TGTGCCAGCAGCTTAGCGCTAGCGGGGGAGCAGTACTTC. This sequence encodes CASSLALAGEQYF.

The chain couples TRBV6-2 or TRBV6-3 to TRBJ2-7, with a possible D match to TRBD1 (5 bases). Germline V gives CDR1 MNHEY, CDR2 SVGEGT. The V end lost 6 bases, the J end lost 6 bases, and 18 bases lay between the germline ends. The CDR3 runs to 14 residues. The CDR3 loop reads CASSLTQGRSEQYF. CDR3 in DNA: TGTGCCAGCAGCCTTACTCAGGGTAGAAGCGAGCAGTACTTC.

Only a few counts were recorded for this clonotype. The CDR3 sequence: CASSYSTEQYF. CDR3 bases: TGTGCCAGCAGTTACTCGACAGAGCAGTACTTC. The gene calls are TRBV6-2 or TRBV6-3 and TRBJ2-7; D is ambiguous. V lost 0 bases and J lost 7, with 4 bases in between. Germline V gives CDR1 MNHEY, CDR2 SVGEGT. The CDR3 is made up of 11 amino acids.

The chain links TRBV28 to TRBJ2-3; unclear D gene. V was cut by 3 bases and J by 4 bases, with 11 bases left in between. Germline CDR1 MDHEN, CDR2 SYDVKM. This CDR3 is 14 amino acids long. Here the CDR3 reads CASSFWSAADTQYF. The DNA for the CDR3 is TGTGCCAGCAGTTTTTGGTCAGCCGCAGATACGCAGTATTTT. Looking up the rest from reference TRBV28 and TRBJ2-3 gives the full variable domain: DVKVTQSSRYLVKRTGEKVFLECVQDMDHENMFWYRQDPGLGLRLIYFSYDVKMKEKGDIPEGYSVSREKKERFSLILESASTNQTSMYLCASSFWSAADTQYFGPGTRLTVL.

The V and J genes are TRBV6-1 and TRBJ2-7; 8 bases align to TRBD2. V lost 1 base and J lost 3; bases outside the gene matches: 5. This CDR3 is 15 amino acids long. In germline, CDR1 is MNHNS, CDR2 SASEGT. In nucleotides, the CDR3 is TGTGCCAGCAGTGAAGGGGTAGCGGGACTCTACGAGCAGTACTTC. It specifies CASSEGVAGLYEQYF.